Presented here are 2 T cell receptor beta chains from one specimen sequenced in a study of blood T cell repertoires in COVID-19. The repertoire was sequenced with immunoSEQ multiplex PCR; TCRdb's copy has only in-frame clones and lacks some. The sample comprises roughly 260,000 clones, around 90% of which are singletons, and about 6.3% rests with the top ten. Sequenced sample: PBMCs or T cells enriched from blood (not recorded which). These receptors all stem from a woman in her twenties or thirties with acute COVID-19.

This clone turned up a few times. This CDR3 is CASSHGMAGRTGELFF. CDR3 coding DNA: TGTGCCAGCAGCCATGGAATGGCAGGGCGGACCGGGGAGCTGTTTTTT. This chain uses TRBV3-1 (or the pseudogene TRBV3-2) with TRBJ2-2, with D possibly matching TRBD1 (5 bases). With 3 bases removed from V and 5 bases from J, the gap between germline ends came to 16 bases. Germline V lookup: CDR1 LGHDT, CDR2 YNNKEL (reference sequence). The CDR3 covers 16 residues.

This sequence joins TRBV5-1 and TRBJ2-7, with D maybe TRBD1 (5 bases). Trimming took off 0 bases at V and 0 bases at J, with 7 bases between the two ends. The germline V gene encodes CDR1 SGHRS and CDR2 YFSETQ. The CDR3 extends over 14 amino acids. The CDR3 DNA sequence: TGCGCCAGCAGCTTGGAGGGGTCCTCCTACGAGCAGTACTTC. Amino acids: CASSLEGSSYEQYF.